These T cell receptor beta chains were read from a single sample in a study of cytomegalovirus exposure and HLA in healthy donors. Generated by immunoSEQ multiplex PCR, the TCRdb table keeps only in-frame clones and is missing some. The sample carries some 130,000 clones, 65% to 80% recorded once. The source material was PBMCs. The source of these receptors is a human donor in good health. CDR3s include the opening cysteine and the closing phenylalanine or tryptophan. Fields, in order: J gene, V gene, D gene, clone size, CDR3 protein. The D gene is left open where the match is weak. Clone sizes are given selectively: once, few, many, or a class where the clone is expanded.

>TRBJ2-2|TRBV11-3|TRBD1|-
CASSLDLTGEGGELFF
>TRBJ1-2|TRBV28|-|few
CASSFGVGYTF
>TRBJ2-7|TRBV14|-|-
CASSQQYEQYF
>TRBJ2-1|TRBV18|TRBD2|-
CASSPETSLTYNEQFF
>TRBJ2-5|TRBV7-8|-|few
CASSSPRTQYF
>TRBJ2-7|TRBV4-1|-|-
CASSQVQGRSSYEQYF
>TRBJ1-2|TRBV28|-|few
CASSFGARRGYTF
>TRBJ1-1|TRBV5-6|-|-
CASSLEQGEAFF
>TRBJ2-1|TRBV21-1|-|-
CASSKGIAGAYNEQFF
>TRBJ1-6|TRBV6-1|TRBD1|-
CASSEALAATGWSQAPLHF
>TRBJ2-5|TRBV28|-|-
CASSEQERFQETQYF
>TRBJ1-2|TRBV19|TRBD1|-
CASSPGQRYSNYGYTF
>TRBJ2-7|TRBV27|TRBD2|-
CASSYVPSGSHHEQYF
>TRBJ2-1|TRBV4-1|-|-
CASSQALGGAGQFF
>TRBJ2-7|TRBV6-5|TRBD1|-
CASSRGQGPYEQYF
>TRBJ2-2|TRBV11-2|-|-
CASSLEATRSRNGELFF
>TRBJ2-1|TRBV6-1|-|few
CASSVTRTSLGEQFF
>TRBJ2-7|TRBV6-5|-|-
CASSYLQGYEQYF
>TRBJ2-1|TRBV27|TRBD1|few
CASRPPAGTGFGLDEQFF
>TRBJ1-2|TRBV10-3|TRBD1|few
CAISGRTGNGYTF
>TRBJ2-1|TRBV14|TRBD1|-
CASSQGQSYNEQFF
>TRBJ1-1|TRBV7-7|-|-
CASSLDRGTEAFF
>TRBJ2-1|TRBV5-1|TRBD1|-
CASSQGQQNNEQFF
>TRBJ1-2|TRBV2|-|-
CASSDGAATYYGYTF